One T cell receptor (beta chain) is described in this entry. CDR3 length equals 13 residues. V was pared by 3 bases and J by 5 bases, with 11 bases between. Germline CDR1 SGHRS, CDR2 YFSETQ. These data belong to a study of blood T cell repertoires in COVID-19. Study-level background: From T cells, B-cell-depleted T cells, or PBMCs came the material, which was cDNA or gDNA.

Enrolled during active infection, Seattle patients were then followed longitudinally. Original methodology: It was from reference gene primer amplification that nucleated cell counts were estimated. Profiling relied on immunoSEQ multiplex PCR, and the TCRdb table lists in-frame clones only, not all of them. The DNA was the basis for D and trimming; V, J and clone size are from that table. Of 150,000 to 200,000 clones in the sample, roughly 80% were seen once. What was sequenced was peripheral blood. The origin of this receptor is a woman in her forties with COVID-19, enrolled during active disease. The V call is TRBV5-1, the J call TRBJ1-2; D uncertain. This CDR3 is CASSSTVIYGYTF. The CDR3 region has the DNA TGCGCCAGCAGCTCAACGGTGATATATGGCTACACCTTC.